These 3 T cell receptor beta chains originate from one sample sequenced in a study of T cells after yellow fever vaccination. TCRdb redid the calling of the 5' RACE reads with MiXCR, one entry per CDR3 protein. The profile covers around 320,000 distinct CDR3 sequences, with about 10% appearing a single time and 3.3% taken by the ten largest. The sample consisted of CD4+ T cells sorted from PBMCs, taken 45 days after the yellow fever booster vaccination. These receptors were taken from a man younger than 35 who received the YFV17D yellow fever vaccine.

V usage is TRBV7-2 and J usage is TRBJ2-5; D gene unclear. Germline assignment: CDR1 SGHTA and CDR2 FQGNSA. The CDR3 extends over 15 amino acids. V was shortened by 1 base and J by 0 bases, with 9 bases between the two germline ends. CDR3 bases: TGTGCCAGCAGCTTAGGGTCAGCGTACCAAGAGACCCAGTACTTC. Protein: CASSLGSAYQETQYF.

The chain combines TRBV10-2 with TRBJ1-1; TRBD1 matches at 7 bases. After removal of 1 base from V and 10 bases from J, the junction contained 9 bases not matched to a gene. CDR3 length equals 14 residues. Looked up from germline, CDR1 is WSHSY and CDR2 is SAAADI. CDR3 in amino acids: CASSEWQGGERAFF. The CDR3 DNA reads TGCGCCAGCAGTGAGTGGCAGGGGGGGGAGAGAGCTTTCTTT.

The chain joins TRBV5-1 to TRBJ2-7, with TRBD2 matching 11 bases. CDR3 length: 16 residues. CDR1 is SGHRS, CDR2 YFSETQ, per germline. The junction had 8 bases not matched to a gene; V was cut back by 3 bases and J by 3 bases. CDR3 DNA: TGCGCCAGCAGCTCCGGGCCGACTAGCGGGGTCTACGAGCAGTACGTC. Its translation is CASSSGPTSGVYEQYV.